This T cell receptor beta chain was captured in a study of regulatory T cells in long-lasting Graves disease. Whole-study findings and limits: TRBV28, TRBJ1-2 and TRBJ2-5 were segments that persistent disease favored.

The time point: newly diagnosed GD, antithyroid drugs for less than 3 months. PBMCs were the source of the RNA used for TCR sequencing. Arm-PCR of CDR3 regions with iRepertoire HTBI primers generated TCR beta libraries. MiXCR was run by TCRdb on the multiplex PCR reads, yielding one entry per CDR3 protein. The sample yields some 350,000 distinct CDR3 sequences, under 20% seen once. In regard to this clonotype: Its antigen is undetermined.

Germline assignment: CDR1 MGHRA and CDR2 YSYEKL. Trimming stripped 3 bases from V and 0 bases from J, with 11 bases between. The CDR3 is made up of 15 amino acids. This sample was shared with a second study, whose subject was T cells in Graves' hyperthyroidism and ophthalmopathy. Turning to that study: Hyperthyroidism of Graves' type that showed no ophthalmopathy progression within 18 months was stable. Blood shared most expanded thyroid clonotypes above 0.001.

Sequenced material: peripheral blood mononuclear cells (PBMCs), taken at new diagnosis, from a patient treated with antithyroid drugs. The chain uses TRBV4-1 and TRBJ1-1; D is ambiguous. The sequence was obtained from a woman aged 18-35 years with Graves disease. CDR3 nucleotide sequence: TGCGCCAGCAGCCACCCTAGACTAATGAACACTGAAGCTTTCTTT. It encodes CASSHPRLMNTEAFF.